This T cell receptor beta chain was found in a study of CD8 T cells in Susac syndrome. The RNA input was about 0.5 to 1 ug, and it was reverse transcribed with random hexamers. TCRdb independently ran MiXCR on the immunoSEQ multiplex PCR reads; one entry per CDR3 protein. Found here are about 290,000 distinct CDR3 sequences, approximately 85% of them singletons; the top ten hold roughly 0.21%. CD8+ and CD4+ T cells were negatively isolated; TEMRA cells were FACS-enriched. Sequenced material: CD8+ T cells from PBMCs. The TCR originated in a human donor with multiple sclerosis.

The CDR3 coding sequence is TGTGCCAGCTCACCGGGGGAGTTACGCCAAGAGACCCAGTACTTC. Residues: CASSPGELRQETQYF. The gene calls are TRBV18 and TRBJ2-5; either TRBD1 or TRBD2 may supply D (5 bases each). Germline V gene lookup returns CDR1 KGHSH and CDR2 LQKENI. V was trimmed by 3 bases and J by 1 base, leaving 12 bases between them. The CDR3 length is 15 residues.